This T cell receptor (beta chain) stems from a study of cytomegalovirus exposure and HLA in healthy donors. The study ran its PCR with 60 Vbeta and 13 Jbeta primers. The method was immunoSEQ multiplex PCR; TCRdb's version includes in-frame clones alone and lacks a portion of them. The table includes roughly 110,000 clones, around 82% detected once. This CDR3 region has 18 residues. After removal of 4 bases from V and 9 bases from J, the junction contained 15 bases not matched to a gene. CDR1 SGHRS and CDR2 YFSETQ come from the germline V gene. The receptor comes from a middle-aged man in good health and CMV-seronegative. The rearrangement links TRBV5-1 to TRBJ2-1; 14 bases align to TRBD2. Sequenced input: PBMCs. The CDR3 reads CASSQGLAGVRQGGEQFF. For the CDR3, the DNA is TGCGCCAGCAGCCAGGGACTAGCGGGGGTCCGACAAGGGGGTGAGCAGTTCTTC.